A selection of T cell receptor beta chains follows, all from one sample in a study of CD8+ T cells in alopecia areata. The repertoire was sequenced with immunoSEQ multiplex PCR; TCRdb's copy has only in-frame clones and lacks some. The sample holds roughly 200,000 clones, roughly three fifths seen once. Sequencing was performed on CD4+ T cells sorted from blood, taken at week 4, from a patient treated with tofacitinib. The receptors derive from a human donor with alopecia areata. The CDR3 runs from the conserved cysteine through the conserved F or W. D genes are given only for firm matches. Expanded clones are given a class, and other clones once, few, many or no size at all.

V,D,size,J,length,CDR3,DNA
TRBV4-3,TRBD1,few,TRBJ2-6,16,CASSRAGGAGANVLTF,TGCGCCAGCAGCCGAGCAGGGGGCGCTGGGGCCAACGTCCTGACTTTC
TRBV15,NA,few,TRBJ1-4,12,CATTRGGEKLFF,TGTGCCACCACGAGGGGAGGTGAAAAACTGTTTTTT
TRBV2,TRBD1,NA,TRBJ2-3,15,CASSLGQPNTDTQYF,TGTGCCAGCAGTTTGGGACAGCCGAACACAGATACGCAGTATTTT
TRBV5-6,NA,NA,TRBJ2-6,15,CASSPGPTGANVLTF,TGTGCCAGCAGCCCGGGCCCTACGGGGGCCAACGTCCTGACTTTC
TRBV30,NA,NA,TRBJ1-2,12,CAWSIYGEDLTF,TGTGCCTGGAGTATTTACGGGGAAGATCTCACCTTC
TRBV28,NA,few,TRBJ1-5,13,CASSPRQIQPQHF,TGTGCCAGCAGTCCCCGACAGATCCAGCCCCAGCATTTT
TRBV2,NA,NA,TRBJ1-1,13,CASAWGGDTEAFF,TGTGCCAGCGCCTGGGGAGGGGACACTGAAGCTTTCTTT
TRBV28,TRBD2,NA,TRBJ2-5,16,CASLREGRGWGKTQYF,TGTGCCAGCCTCCGGGAGGGGCGGGGCTGGGGGAAGACCCAGTACTTC
TRBV6-5,NA,NA,TRBJ1-6,14,CASSYRVPGSPLHF,TGTGCCAGCAGTTACCGAGTCCCGGGGTCACCCCTCCACTTT
TRBV5-1,NA,NA,TRBJ2-1,12,CASSPGYNEQFF,TGCGCCAGCAGCCCGGGATACAATGAGCAGTTCTTC
TRBV29-1,NA,NA,TRBJ2-6,16,CSVGLGAVAGANVLTF,TGCAGCGTTGGTCTCGGGGCAGTAGCTGGGGCCAACGTCCTGACTTTC
TRBV7-2,TRBD2,few,TRBJ2-7,14,CASSWTSGDYEQYF,TGTGCCAGCAGTTGGACTAGCGGCGACTACGAGCAGTACTTC
TRBV19,NA,many,TRBJ2-1,13,CATSNTGNVEQFF,TGTGCCACCAGTAACACAGGGAACGTTGAGCAGTTCTTC